This TCR beta chain originates from a study of long-term antiretroviral therapy in people with HIV. In the study overall: A decade or so separates the oldest specimens from the later 2015 immediate-ART recommendation.

Study-wide findings and caveats: Relative to control repertoires, HIV repertoires exhibited narrower CDR3 length ranges.

The immunoSEQ assay was v3.0, run at survey level. Per-sample TRB depth target: 40,000-50,000 T-cell genomes. Sequenced by immunoSEQ multiplex PCR; TCRdb stores in-frame clones only, minus some. The sample includes about 40,000 clones, less than 90% seen only once; the top ten take about 4%. The length of the CDR3 is 15 residues. J gave up 3 bases and V 6 bases, and 7 bases lay outside the gene matches. Germline lookup yields CDR1 SEHNR and CDR2 FQNEAQ (reference sequence). This clone has just a few counts. Its antigen is unidentified. The V gene is TRBV7-9, the J gene TRBJ2-2; TRBD2 matches 7 bases. The source was unsorted PBMCs, collected 1.2 years after starting antiretroviral therapy. The sequence came from a woman aged 50 to 65 with HIV. CDR3 nucleotide sequence: TGTGCCAGCAGTTCGACTAGCCCTGACACCGGGGAGCTGTTTTTT. Protein sequence: CASSSTSPDTGELFF. Complete variable domain (other parts from reference TRBV7-9 and TRBJ2-2): DTGVSQNPRHKITKRGQNVTFRCDPISEHNRLYWYRQTLGQGPEFLTYFQNEAQLEKSRLLSDRFSAERPKGSFSTLEIQRTEQGDSAMYLCASSSTSPDTGELFFGEGSRLTVL.